These T cell receptor beta chains were read from a single sample in a study of T cell repertoires in aging, cancer and after chemotherapy. TCRdb passed the multiplex PCR reads through MiXCR, listing each CDR3 protein once. The sample shows 6,500 to 7,500 distinct CDR3 sequences, about 50% of them seen only once. Sequenced: blood. Receptor source: a human donor with a solid tumor. CDR3s include the opening cysteine and the closing phenylalanine or tryptophan. The order of the fields is clone size, D gene, J gene, V gene, CDR3 DNA, CDR3 protein. The D gene is left open where the match is weak. Clone size is given for some rows only: seen once, a few or many times, or a class if the clone is expanded.

few | TRBD1 | TRBJ1-2 | TRBV12-3/TRBV12-4 | TGTGCCAGCAGTTTAGGGGGTTCGGGACAGGGCTTC | CASSLGGSGQGF
few | TRBD1 | TRBJ1-2 | TRBV7-9 | TGTGCCAGCAGCTTCGGACGGCAGGGGGCGGATGGCTACACCTTC | CASSFGRQGADGYTF
. | . | TRBJ2-7 | TRBV20-1 | TGCAGTGCCCAACTAGATCCCTACGAGCAGTACTTC | CSAQLDPYEQYF
few | TRBD1 | TRBJ2-2 | TRBV29-1 | TGCAGCGCTTACCGACAGGGGAGAACCGGGGAGCTGTTTTTT | CSAYRQGRTGELFF
few | . | TRBJ1-2 | TRBV15 | TGTGCCACCAGCAGAGTGCTCTTCAGCGGCTACACCTTC | CATSRVLFSGYTF
. | . | TRBJ2-7 | TRBV11-2 | TGTGCCAGCAGCTTGTTTAGTGGGCCCTACGAGCAGTACTTC | CASSLFSGPYEQYF
. | TRBD1 | TRBJ2-5 | TRBV6-6 | TGTGCCAGCAGTTACGGGACAGGGGGACAGACCCAGTACTTC | CASSYGTGGQTQYF
few | . | TRBJ2-3 | TRBV6-5 | TGTGCCAGCAGTTTGGAGGATCCAGCGGGAGATACGCAGTATTTT | CASSLEDPAGDTQYF
once | TRBD2 | TRBJ2-5 | TRBV12-3/TRBV12-4 | TGTGCCAGCAGTTTGGTAGCGGGATTGGAGACCCAGTACTTC | CASSLVAGLETQYF
. | . | TRBJ1-2 | TRBV4-1 | TGCGCCAGCAGCCAGGCGTTTCGCTCCAAGGATGGCTACACCTTC | CASSQAFRSKDGYTF
. | . | TRBJ2-2 | TRBV7-3 | TGTGCCAGCCGGAGGTCCCTATACACCGGGGAGCTGTTTTTT | CASRRSLYTGELFF
. | TRBD1 | TRBJ1-1 | TRBV5-1 | TGCGCCAGCTGCACAGGGGAGAACACTGAAGCTTTCTTT | CASCTGENTEAFF
. | TRBD2 | TRBJ2-3 | TRBV5-1 | TGCGCCAGCAGCTTGGAGCGGGAGGGCCCCACAGATACGCAGTATTTT | CASSLEREGPTDTQYF
. | . | TRBJ1-1 | TRBV12-3/TRBV12-4 | TGTGCCAGCAGTTTCTTGGCAGGGCTCCCTGAAGCTTTCTTT | CASSFLAGLPEAFF
once | TRBD2 | TRBJ2-1 | TRBV20-1 | TGCAGTGCTTTGAATGGCGGACTAGCTTACCACTACAATGAGCAGTTCTTC | CSALNGGLAYHYNEQFF
. | TRBD2 | TRBJ2-5 | TRBV29-1 | TGCAGTGGCTGGGCGGGAGGGTTGGAGACCCAGTACTTC | CSGWAGGLETQYF
. | . | TRBJ1-4 | TRBV12-3/TRBV12-4 | TGTGCCGTCCCCAGCCCGGAAACTAATGAAAAACTGTTTTTT | CAVPSPETNEKLFF
. | . | TRBJ2-2 | TRBV24-1 | TGTGCCACCAGTCATCGGAAATACACCGGGGAGCTGTTTTTT | CATSHRKYTGELFF
. | . | TRBJ2-7 | TRBV29-1 | TGCAGCGTTGAAGATCGGGCGGGGAGGTACGAGCAGTACTTC | CSVEDRAGRYEQYF
few | TRBD1 | TRBJ1-1 | TRBV19 | TGTGCCAGTAGTCCCGGGACAGGGGGCACTGAAGCTTTCTTT | CASSPGTGGTEAFF
. | TRBD1 | TRBJ1-3 | TRBV20-1 | TGCAGTGCTAGCCGACAGGGAACCTCTGGAAACACCATATATTTT | CSASRQGTSGNTIYF
few | . | TRBJ1-6 | TRBV28 | TGTGCCAGCAGGCCAGGACAGTCCTGGAATTCACCCCTCCACTTT | CASRPGQSWNSPLHF
. | . | TRBJ2-1 | TRBV2 | TGTGCCAGCAGTGAAGACCCGCAAGCGGAGTCCTACAATGAGCAGTTCTTC | CASSEDPQAESYNEQFF
few | . | TRBJ1-1 | TRBV9 | TGTGCCAGCAGCGTAGGACAGCAGAACACTGAAGCTTTCTTT | CASSVGQQNTEAFF
. | . | TRBJ2-7 | TRBV5-4 | TGTGCCAGCAGCTGGGGGGATGTCGAGCAGTACTTC | CASSWGDVEQYF
. | . | TRBJ1-6 | TRBV11-2 | TGTGCCAGCAGCTTAGTCGGAGCCTATAATTCACCCCTCCACTTT | CASSLVGAYNSPLHF
. | . | TRBJ2-7 | TRBV21-1 | TGTGCCAGCAACTTTTCAGGGGGCATCTACGAGCAGTACTTC | CASNFSGGIYEQYF
once | TRBD2 | TRBJ2-1 | TRBV19 | TGTGCCAGTAGTAAACAGCGGGAGGGAAGCAATGAGCAGTTCTTC | CASSKQREGSNEQFF
. | . | TRBJ2-7 | TRBV10-3 | TGTGCCATCAGTGTACGAGGGACTGACCCCTACGAGCAGTACTTC | CAISVRGTDPYEQYF
few | TRBD1 | TRBJ1-1 | TRBV29-1 | TGCAGCGCCTACAGGGGGCGAAGGGATGAAGCTTTCTTT | CSAYRGRRDEAFF
. | . | TRBJ2-1 | TRBV7-9 | TGTGCCAGCAGCGGCGGGACAGCCAACAATGAGCAGTTCTTC | CASSGGTANNEQFF
. | . | TRBJ2-7 | TRBV11-1 | TGTGCCAGCAGTGAAAGTGGGTATCCCTACGAGCAGTACTTC | CASSESGYPYEQYF
few | . | TRBJ1-2 | TRBV6-5 | TGTGCCAGCATCCGGGACGCCGGAGCTAACTATGGCTACACCTTC | CASIRDAGANYGYTF
few | . | TRBJ1-2 | TRBV11-2 | TGTGCCAGCAGCTTGGAAAGGACCGAAAGGAACTATGGCTACACCTTC | CASSLERTERNYGYTF
few | . | TRBJ2-7 | TRBV7-2 | TGTGCCAGCAGCTTAGGACGGACCCTCTACGAGCAGTACTTC | CASSLGRTLYEQYF
. | . | TRBJ2-1 | TRBV7-2 | TGTGCCAGCAGCTTAGCGCCGAGCTCCTACAATGAGCAGTTCTTC | CASSLAPSSYNEQFF
. | TRBD2 | TRBJ2-2 | TRBV5-1 | TGCGCCAGCAGCGCCCTCGGACTAGCGGAGAACACCGGGGAGCTGTTTTTT | CASSALGLAENTGELFF
. | . | TRBJ1-1 | TRBV15 | TGTGCCACCAGCAGAGAACGCGGGGCTCGGAGTACTGAAGCTTTCTTT | CATSRERGARSTEAFF
. | . | TRBJ2-1 | TRBV7-9 | TGTGCCAGCAGCTTAGAGCAGCAACTATACAATGAGCAGTTCTTC | CASSLEQQLYNEQFF
few | TRBD1 | TRBJ1-2 | TRBV6-1 | TGTGCCAGCAGTACCGAGGGACAGATCTATGGCTACACCTTC | CASSTEGQIYGYTF
few | TRBD1 | TRBJ2-7 | TRBV20-1 | TGCAGTGCGGGGGGACAGGGGGCGTCCGAGCAGTACTTC | CSAGGQGASEQYF
. | . | TRBJ1-4 | TRBV7-9 | TGTGCCAGCAGCTTCGAAGCGGAAAAACTGTTTTTT | CASSFEAEKLFF
. | . | TRBJ2-7 | TRBV15 | TGTGCCACCAGCAGAGATCGTTTTTCGGGGGACTCAGGGTACGAGCAGTACTTC | CATSRDRFSGDSGYEQYF
. | . | TRBJ1-1 | TRBV13 | TGTGCCATCAGCTTACAGGGTCGGAACACTGAAGCTTTCTTT | CAISLQGRNTEAFF
. | . | TRBJ1-3 | TRBV6-4 | TGTGCCAGCAGCCCGGGTGAAGGCGAAGGAAACACCATATATTTT | CASSPGEGEGNTIYF
. | . | TRBJ1-4 | TRBV20-1 | TGCAGTGCTAGAGATGCCCTGACCGGAACTAATGAAAAACTGTTTTTT | CSARDALTGTNEKLFF
once | . | TRBJ1-2 | TRBV20-1 | TGCAGTGCTAGAGGTCAGGGCATTTTTAGCTATGGCTACACCTTC | CSARGQGIFSYGYTF
. | . | TRBJ2-1 | TRBV7-3 | TGTGCCAGCAGCTTGGCCCAATCCCATGAGCAGTTCTTC | CASSLAQSHEQFF
. | . | TRBJ1-1 | TRBV27 | TGTGCCAGCAGTTTTTCCGGGGGCGGGGTCACTGAAGCTTTCTTT | CASSFSGGGVTEAFF
. | TRBD1 | TRBJ1-3 | TRBV28 | TGTGCCAGCAGTTTTCAGGGACAGGGGGGATCTGGAAACACCATATATTTT | CASSFQGQGGSGNTIYF
few | . | TRBJ1-1 | TRBV11-1 | TGTGCCAGCGGGAGAGGGGGGGATAAAGCTGAAGCTTTCTTT | CASGRGGDKAEAFF
. | . | TRBJ2-7 | TRBV24-1 | TGTGCCACCAGTGGAGGACAGTCCGAGCAGTACTTC | CATSGGQSEQYF
. | . | TRBJ2-3 | TRBV6-9 | TGTGCCAGCAGTTACTTGCCGGACAACACAGATACGCAGTATTTT | CASSYLPDNTDTQYF
. | TRBD2 | TRBJ2-1 | TRBV29-1 | TGCAGCGGGGAGGGACTAGCGGGATCTTACAATGAGCAGTTCTTC | CSGEGLAGSYNEQFF